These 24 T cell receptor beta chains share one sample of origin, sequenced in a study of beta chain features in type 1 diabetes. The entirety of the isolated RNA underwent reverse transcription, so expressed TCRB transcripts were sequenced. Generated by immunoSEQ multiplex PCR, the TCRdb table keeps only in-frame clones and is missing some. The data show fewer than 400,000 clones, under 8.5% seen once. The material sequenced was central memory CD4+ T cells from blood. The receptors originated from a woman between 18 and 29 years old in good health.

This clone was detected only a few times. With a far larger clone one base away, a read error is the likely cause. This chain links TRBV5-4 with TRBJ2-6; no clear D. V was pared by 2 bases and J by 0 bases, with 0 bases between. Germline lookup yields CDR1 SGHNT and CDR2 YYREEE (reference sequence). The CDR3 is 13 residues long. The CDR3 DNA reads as TGTGCCAGCAGCTTCTCTGGGGCCAACGTCCTGACTTTC. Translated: CASSFSGANVLTF.

The CDR3 spells CASSSSLTDTQYF. CDR3 DNA sequence: TGTGCCAGCAGTTCCTCACTCACAGATACGCAGTATTTT. The J gene is TRBJ2-3, the V gene TRBV28; no reliable D call. The length of the CDR3 is 13 residues. Trimming took 4 bases from V and 2 from J, leaving 7 bases between them. The germline CDR1 and CDR2 sequences are MDHEN and SYDVKM. Full variable domain (outside the CDR3, taken from reference TRBV28 and TRBJ2-3): DVKVTQSSRYLVKRTGEKVFLECVQDMDHENMFWYRQDPGLGLRLIYFSYDVKMKEKGDIPEGYSVSREKKERFSLILESASTNQTSMYLCASSSSLTDTQYFGPGTRLTVL.

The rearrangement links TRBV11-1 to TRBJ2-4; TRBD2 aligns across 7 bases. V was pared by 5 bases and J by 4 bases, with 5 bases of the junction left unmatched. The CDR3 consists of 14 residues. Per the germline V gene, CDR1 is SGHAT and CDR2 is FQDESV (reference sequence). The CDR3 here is CASSKGGVKNIQYF. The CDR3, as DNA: TGTGCCAGCAGCAAGGGAGGGGTAAAAAACATTCAGTACTTC.

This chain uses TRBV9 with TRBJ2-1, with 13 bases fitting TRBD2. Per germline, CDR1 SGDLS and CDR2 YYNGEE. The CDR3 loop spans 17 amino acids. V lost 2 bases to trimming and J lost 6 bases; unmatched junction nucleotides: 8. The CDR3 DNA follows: TGTGCCAGCAGCGTCCACCCAGGGACTAGCGGGACCAATGAGCAGTTCTTC. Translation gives CASSVHPGTSGTNEQFF. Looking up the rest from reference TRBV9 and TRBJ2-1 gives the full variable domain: DSGVTQTPKHLITATGQRVTLRCSPRSGDLSVYWYQQSLDQGLQFLIQYYNGEERAKGNILERFSAQQFPDLHSELNLSSLELGDSALYFCASSVHPGTSGTNEQFFGPGTRLTVL.

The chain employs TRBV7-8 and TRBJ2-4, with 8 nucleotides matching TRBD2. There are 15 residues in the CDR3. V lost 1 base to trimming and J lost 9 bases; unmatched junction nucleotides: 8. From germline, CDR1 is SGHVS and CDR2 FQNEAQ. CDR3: CASSLGDSAGGIQYF. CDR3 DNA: TGTGCCAGCAGCTTAGGGGACTCCGCGGGGGGCATTCAGTACTTC.

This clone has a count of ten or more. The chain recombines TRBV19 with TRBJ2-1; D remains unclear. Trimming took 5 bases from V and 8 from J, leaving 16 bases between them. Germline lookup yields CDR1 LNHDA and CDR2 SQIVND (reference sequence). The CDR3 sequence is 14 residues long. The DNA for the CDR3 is TGTGCCAGTAGTCACTTAAGATTTATGGATGAGCAGTTCTTC. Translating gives CASSHLRFMDEQFF.

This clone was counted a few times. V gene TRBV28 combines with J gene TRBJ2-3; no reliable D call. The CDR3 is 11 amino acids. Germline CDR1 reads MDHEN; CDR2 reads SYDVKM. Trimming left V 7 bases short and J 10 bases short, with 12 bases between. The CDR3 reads CASTLPSAQYF. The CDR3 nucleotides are TGTGCCAGCACCCTGCCTTCGGCGCAGTATTTT.

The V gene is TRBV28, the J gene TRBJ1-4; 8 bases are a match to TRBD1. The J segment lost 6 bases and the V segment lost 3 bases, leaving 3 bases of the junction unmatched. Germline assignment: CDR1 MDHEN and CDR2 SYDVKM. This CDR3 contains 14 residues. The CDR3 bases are TGTGCCAGCAGTTTTTCGGACAGGGATGAAAAACTGTTTTTT. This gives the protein CASSFSDRDEKLFF.

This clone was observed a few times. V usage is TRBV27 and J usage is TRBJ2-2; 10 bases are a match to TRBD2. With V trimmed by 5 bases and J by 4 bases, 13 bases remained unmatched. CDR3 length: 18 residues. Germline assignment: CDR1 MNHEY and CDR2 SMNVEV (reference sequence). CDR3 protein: CASSPRAGGPPGTGELFF. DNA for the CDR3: TGTGCCAGCAGTCCGCGAGCGGGAGGGCCCCCTGGCACCGGGGAGCTGTTTTTT.

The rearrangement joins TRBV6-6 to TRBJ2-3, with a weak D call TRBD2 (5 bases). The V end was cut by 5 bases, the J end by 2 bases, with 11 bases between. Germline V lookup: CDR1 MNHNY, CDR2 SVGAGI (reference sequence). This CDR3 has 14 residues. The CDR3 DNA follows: TGTGCCAGCAGTGTGACTATCGCCACAGATACGCAGTATTTT. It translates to CASSVTIATDTQYF.

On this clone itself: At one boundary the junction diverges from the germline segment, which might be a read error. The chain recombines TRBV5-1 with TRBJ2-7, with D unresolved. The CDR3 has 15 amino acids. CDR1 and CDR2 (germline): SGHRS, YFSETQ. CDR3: CASTLGSESSYEQYF. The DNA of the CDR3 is TGCGCCAGCACCTTGGGGTCGGAAAGCTCCTACGAGCAGTACTTC. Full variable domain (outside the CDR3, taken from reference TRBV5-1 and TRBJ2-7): KAGVTQTPRYLIKTRGQQVTLSCSPISGHRSVSWYQQTPGQGLQFLFEYFSETQRNKGNFPGRFSGRQFSNSRSEMNVSTLELGDSALYLCASTLGSESSYEQYFGPGTRLTVT.

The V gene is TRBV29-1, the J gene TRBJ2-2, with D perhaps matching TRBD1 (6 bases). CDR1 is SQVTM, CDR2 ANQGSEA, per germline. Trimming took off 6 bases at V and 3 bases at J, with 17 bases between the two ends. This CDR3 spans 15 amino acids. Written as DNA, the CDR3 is TGCAGCGTGATCAGGGGATATGGGGACACCGGGGAGCTGTTTTTT. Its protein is CSVIRGYGDTGELFF.

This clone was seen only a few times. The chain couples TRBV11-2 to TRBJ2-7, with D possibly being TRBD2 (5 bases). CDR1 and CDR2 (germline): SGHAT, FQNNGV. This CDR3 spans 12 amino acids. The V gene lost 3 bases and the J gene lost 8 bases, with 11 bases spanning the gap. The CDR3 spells CASSFEGPQQYF. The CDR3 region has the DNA TGTGCCAGCAGCTTTGAGGGCCCACAGCAGTACTTC.

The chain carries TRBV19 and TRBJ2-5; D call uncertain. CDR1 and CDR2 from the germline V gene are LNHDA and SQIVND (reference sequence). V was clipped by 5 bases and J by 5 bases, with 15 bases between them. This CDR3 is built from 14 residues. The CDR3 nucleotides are TGTGCCAGTAGTTTAATATCGACGGACGAGACCCAGTACTTC. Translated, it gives CASSLISTDETQYF.

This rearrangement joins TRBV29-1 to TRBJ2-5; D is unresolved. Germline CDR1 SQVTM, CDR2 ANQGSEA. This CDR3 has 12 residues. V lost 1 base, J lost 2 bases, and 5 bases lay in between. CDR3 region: CSVEGIQETQYF. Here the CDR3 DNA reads TGCAGCGTTGAAGGGATACAAGAGACCCAGTACTTC.

CDR3 in amino acids: CASSSDSGRRSNEQFF. In DNA form, the CDR3 reads TGTGCCAGCTCCTCCGATAGCGGGAGGAGGAGCAATGAGCAGTTCTTC. The V call is TRBV18, the J call TRBJ2-1; TRBD2 matches 10 bases. CDR1 and CDR2 (germline): KGHSH, LQKENI. V trimming: 6 bases; J trimming: 6 bases; junction bases outside the gene matches: 11. The CDR3 is 16 amino acids.

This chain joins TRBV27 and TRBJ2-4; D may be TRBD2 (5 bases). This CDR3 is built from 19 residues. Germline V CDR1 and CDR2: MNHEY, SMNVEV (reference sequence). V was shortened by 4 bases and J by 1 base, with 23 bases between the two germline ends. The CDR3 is CASSSLYRGGVGAKNIQYF. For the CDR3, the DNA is TGTGCCAGCAGTTCCTTGTACCGGGGTGGGGTCGGGGCCAAAAACATTCAGTACTTC.

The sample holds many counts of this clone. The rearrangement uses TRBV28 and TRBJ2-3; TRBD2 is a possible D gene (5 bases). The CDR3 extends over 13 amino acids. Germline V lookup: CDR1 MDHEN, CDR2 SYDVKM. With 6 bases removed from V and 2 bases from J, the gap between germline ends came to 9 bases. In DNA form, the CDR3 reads TGTGCCAGCAGACTAGTAGACACAGATACGCAGTATTTT. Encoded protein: CASRLVDTDTQYF. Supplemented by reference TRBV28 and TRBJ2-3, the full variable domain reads DVKVTQSSRYLVKRTGEKVFLECVQDMDHENMFWYRQDPGLGLRLIYFSYDVKMKEKGDIPEGYSVSREKKERFSLILESASTNQTSMYLCASRLVDTDTQYFGPGTRLTVL.

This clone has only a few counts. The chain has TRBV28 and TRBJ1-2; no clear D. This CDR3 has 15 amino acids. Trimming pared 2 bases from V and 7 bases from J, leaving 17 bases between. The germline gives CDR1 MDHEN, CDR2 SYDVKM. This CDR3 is CASSLVAGRVGGYTF. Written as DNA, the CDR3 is TGTGCCAGCAGTTTAGTCGCAGGACGGGTCGGTGGCTACACCTTC.

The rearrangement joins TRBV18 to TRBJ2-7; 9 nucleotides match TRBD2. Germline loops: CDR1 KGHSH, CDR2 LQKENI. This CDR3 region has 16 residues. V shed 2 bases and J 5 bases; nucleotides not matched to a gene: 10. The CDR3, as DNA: TGTGCCAGCTCACCATCGAAGGGGACTAGCAGTAACGAGCAGTACTTC. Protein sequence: CASSPSKGTSSNEQYF.

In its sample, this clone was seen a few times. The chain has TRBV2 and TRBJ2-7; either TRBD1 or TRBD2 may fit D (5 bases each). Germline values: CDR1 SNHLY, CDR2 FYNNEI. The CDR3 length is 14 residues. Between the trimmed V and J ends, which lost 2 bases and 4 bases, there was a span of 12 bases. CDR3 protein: CASSEQDWGYEQYF. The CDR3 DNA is TGTGCCAGCAGTGAACAGGACTGGGGGTACGAGCAGTACTTC.

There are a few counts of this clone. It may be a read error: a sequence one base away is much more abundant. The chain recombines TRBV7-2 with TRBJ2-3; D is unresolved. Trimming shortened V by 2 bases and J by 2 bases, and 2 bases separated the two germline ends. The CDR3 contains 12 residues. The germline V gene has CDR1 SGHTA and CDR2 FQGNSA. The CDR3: CASSLITDTQYF. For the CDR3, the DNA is TGTGCCAGCAGCTTAATCACAGATACGCAGTATTTT.

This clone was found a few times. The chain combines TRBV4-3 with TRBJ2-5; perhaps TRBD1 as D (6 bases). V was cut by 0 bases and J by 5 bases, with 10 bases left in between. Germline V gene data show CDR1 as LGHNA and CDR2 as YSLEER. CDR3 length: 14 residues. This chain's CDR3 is CASSQDLRGETQYF. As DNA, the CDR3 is TGCGCCAGCAGCCAAGACCTTAGGGGGGAGACCCAGTACTTC.

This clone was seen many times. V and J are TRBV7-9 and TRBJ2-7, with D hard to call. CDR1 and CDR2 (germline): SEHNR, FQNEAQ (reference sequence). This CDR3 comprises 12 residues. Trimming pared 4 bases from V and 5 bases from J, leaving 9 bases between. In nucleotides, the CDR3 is TGTGCCAGCAGCTCAGAGTTCCACGAGCAGTACTTC. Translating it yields CASSSEFHEQYF.